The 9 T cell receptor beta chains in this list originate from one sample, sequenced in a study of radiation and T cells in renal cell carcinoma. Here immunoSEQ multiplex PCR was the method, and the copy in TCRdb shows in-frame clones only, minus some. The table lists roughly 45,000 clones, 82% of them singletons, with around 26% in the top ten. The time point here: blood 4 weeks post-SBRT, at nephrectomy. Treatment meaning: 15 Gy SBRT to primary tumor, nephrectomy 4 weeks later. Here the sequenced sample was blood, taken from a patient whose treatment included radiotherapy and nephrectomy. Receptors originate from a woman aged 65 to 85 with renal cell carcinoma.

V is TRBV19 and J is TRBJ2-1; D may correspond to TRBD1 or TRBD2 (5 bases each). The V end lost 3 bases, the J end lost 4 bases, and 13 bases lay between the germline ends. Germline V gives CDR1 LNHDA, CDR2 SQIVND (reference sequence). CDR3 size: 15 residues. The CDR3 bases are TGTGCCAGTAGTATCCAGGGACCCTTTTACAATGAGCAGTTCTTC. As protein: CASSIQGPFYNEQFF.

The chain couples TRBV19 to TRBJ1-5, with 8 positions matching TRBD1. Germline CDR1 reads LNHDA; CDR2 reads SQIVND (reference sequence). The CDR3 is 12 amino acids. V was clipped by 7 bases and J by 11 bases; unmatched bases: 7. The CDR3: CASTSGGLAQHF. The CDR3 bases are TGTGCCAGTACGTCAGGGGGCCTGGCCCAGCATTTT.

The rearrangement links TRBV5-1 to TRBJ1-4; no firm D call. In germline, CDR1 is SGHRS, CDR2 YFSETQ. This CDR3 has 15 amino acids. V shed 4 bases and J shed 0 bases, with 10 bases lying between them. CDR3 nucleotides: TGCGCCAGCAGCCCCGAGGGAGCAACTAATGAAAAACTGTTTTTT. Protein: CASSPEGATNEKLFF.

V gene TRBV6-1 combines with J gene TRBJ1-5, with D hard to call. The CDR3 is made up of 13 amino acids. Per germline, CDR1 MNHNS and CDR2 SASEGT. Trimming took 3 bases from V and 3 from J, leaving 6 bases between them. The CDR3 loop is CASSERYNQPQHF. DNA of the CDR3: TGTGCCAGCAGTGAGCGGTACAATCAGCCCCAGCATTTT.

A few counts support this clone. The DNA of the CDR3 is TGTGCCAGCAGCTTAGGACTGGGACTAGCGGGATGGTTCTTC. Translation gives CASSLGLGLAGWFF. The chain carries TRBV7-2 and TRBJ2-1, with 13 bases fitting TRBD2. The CDR3 is 14 amino acids. The V segment lost 1 base and the J segment 15 bases; nucleotides outside the gene matches: 6. Germline-derived CDR1 and CDR2 are SGHTA and FQGNSA.

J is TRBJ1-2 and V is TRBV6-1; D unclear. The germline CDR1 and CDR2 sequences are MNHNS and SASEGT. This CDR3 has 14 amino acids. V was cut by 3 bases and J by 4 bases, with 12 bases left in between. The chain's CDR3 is CASSESPGSYGYTF. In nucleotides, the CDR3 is TGTGCCAGCAGTGAGTCCCCGGGTTCCTATGGCTACACCTTC.

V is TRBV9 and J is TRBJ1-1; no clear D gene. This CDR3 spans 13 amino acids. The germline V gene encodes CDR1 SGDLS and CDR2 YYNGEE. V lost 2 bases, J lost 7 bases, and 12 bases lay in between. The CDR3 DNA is TGTGCCAGCAGCGTCAGACGGGGTGGTGAAGCTTTCTTT. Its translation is CASSVRRGGEAFF.

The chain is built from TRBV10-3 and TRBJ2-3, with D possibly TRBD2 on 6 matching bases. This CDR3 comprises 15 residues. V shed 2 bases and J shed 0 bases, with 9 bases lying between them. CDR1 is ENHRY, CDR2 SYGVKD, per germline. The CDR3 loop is CAISERESSTDTQYF. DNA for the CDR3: TGTGCCATCAGTGAGCGGGAGAGCAGCACAGATACGCAGTATTTT.

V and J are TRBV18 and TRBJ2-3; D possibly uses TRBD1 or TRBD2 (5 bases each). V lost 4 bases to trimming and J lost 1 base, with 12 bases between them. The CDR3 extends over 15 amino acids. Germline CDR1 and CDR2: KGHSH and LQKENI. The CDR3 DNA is TGTGCCAGCTCACACGGGACGCGGCGCACAGATACGCAGTATTTT. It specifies CASSHGTRRTDTQYF.